This TCR beta chain is drawn from a study of blood T cell repertoires in COVID-19. The CDR3 extends over 14 amino acids. In germline, CDR1 is SEHNR, CDR2 FQNEAQ (reference sequence). V was trimmed by 7 bases and J by 6 bases, leaving 16 bases between them. Produced via immunoSEQ multiplex PCR; TCRdb's table is partial and in-frame only. The repertoire holds 100,000 or so clones, with approximately 89% as singletons. The chain is built from TRBV7-9 and TRBJ2-1, with a tentative D call TRBD2 (6 bases). This TCR derives from a man in his forties or fifties with active COVID-19. Sequencing was done on a sample of peripheral blood. CDR3: CASNLILGGNEQFF. For the CDR3, the DNA is TGTGCCAGCAACTTGATCCTCGGGGGCAATGAGCAGTTCTTC.